The following is a TCR beta chain sequence with its context. The antigen remains unidentified. These data originate in a study of shared clonotypes between healthy human individuals. Study results and caveats: There were few donors, and this limited the genetic and exposure-history diversity represented. Sampling was confined to blood; repertoires within tissues likely differ.

Assay runs were performed at deep level. Several immunoSEQ 96-well plates shared each subset's DNA, each plate a replicate. Assay: immunoSEQ multiplex PCR; the TCRdb copy retains only in-frame clones and omits some. This sample has around 690,000 clones, with around 90% found just once. Germline V CDR1 and CDR2: MNHEY, SMNVEV (reference sequence). This CDR3 has 18 amino acids. V lost 3 bases to trimming and J lost 7 bases; unmatched junction nucleotides: 17. This TCR was recovered from a young man in good health. Some clones in this sample may be carry-over from other donors' samples. Material for sequencing was memory CD8+ T cells from PBMCs. Described subset: CD45RO+ cells pooled with CCR7-negative TemRA cells. The genes are TRBV27 and TRBJ1-4; 7 positions match TRBD1. CDR3 sequence (DNA): TGTGCCAGCAGTTTCCTCGCCCAACTGACAGGGACCGGTGAAAAACTGTTTTTT. Translated: CASSFLAQLTGTGEKLFF.